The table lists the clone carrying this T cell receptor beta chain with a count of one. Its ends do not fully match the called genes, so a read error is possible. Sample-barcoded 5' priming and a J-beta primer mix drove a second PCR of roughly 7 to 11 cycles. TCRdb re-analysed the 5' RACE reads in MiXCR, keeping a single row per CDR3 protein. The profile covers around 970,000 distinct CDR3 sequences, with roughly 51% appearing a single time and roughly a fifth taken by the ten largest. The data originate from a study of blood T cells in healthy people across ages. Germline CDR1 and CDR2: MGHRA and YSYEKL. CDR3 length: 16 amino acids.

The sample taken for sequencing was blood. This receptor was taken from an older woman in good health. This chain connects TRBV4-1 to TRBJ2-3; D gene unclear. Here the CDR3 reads CAGSPSVFGSTDTQYF. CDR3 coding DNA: TGCGCCGGCAGCCCCTCCGTTTTTGGTAGCACAGATACGCAGTATTTT.